The 19 T cell receptor beta chains listed next were all sequenced from one sample in a study of blood T cell repertoires in COVID-19. Sequencing was performed with immunoSEQ multiplex PCR; in TCRdb, only in-frame clones are kept and a portion is missing. Of 150,000 to 200,000 clones detected, less than 90% appear once; the ten largest clones hold approximately 8%. Sequencing was done on a sample of PBMCs or T cells enriched from blood (not recorded which). All receptors derive from a woman between 50 and 59 years old who had recovered from COVID-19.

Within the sample, this clone is medium-sized (0.01 to 0.1%). This chain links TRBV5-1 with TRBJ2-2; 7 bases align to TRBD1. J gave up 7 bases and V 1 base, and 7 bases lay outside the gene matches. CDR3 length: 15 residues. Germline values: CDR1 SGHRS, CDR2 YFSETQ. Written as DNA, the CDR3 is TGCGCCAGCAGCTTGATGGCAGGGGGAAACGGGGAGCTGTTTTTT. Translating gives CASSLMAGGNGELFF. The full variable domain, completed using reference TRBV5-1 and TRBJ2-2, is KAGVTQTPRYLIKTRGQQVTLSCSPISGHRSVSWYQQTPGQGLQFLFEYFSETQRNKGNFPGRFSGRQFSNSRSEMNVSTLELGDSALYLCASSLMAGGNGELFFGEGSRLTVL.

J is TRBJ1-1 and V is TRBV5-8, with D perhaps matching TRBD1 (6 bases). V lost 0 bases to trimming and J lost 4 bases, with 13 bases between them. Germline V gene data show CDR1 as SGHTS and CDR2 as YDEGEE. The CDR3 totals 15 residues. CDR3 in amino acids: CASSLEGVRGTEAFF. CDR3 coding DNA: TGTGCCAGCAGCTTGGAGGGGGTCCGGGGCACTGAAGCTTTCTTT. Drawing the rest from reference TRBV5-8 and TRBJ1-1, the complete variable domain is EAGVTQSPTHLIKTRGQQATLRCSPISGHTSVYWYQQALGLGLQFLLWYDEGEERNRGNFPPRFSGRQFPNYSSELNVNALELEDSALYLCASSLEGVRGTEAFFGQGTRLTVV.

This clone was picked up one time. The chain employs TRBV4-3 and TRBJ1-4, with TRBD1 matching over 9 bases. The V gene's germline CDR1 is LGHNA and CDR2 YSLEER. After removal of 4 bases from V and 6 bases from J, the junction contained 9 bases not matched to a gene. The CDR3 contains 16 residues. CDR3 protein: CASSRTGTGFDEKLFF. CDR3 nucleotides: TGCGCCAGCAGCCGTACAGGGACAGGGTTCGATGAAAAACTGTTTTTT.

The genes are TRBV25-1 and TRBJ1-6, with TRBD1 matching 8 bases. The CDR3 contains 16 residues. J was trimmed by 4 bases and V by 1 base; bases with no gene match: 3. Per germline, CDR1 MGHDK and CDR2 SYGVNS. CDR3 DNA: TGTGCCAGCAGTGAATCAGGGGGCTCTTATAATTCACCCCTCCACTTT. Its protein product is CASSESGGSYNSPLHF.

The rearrangement uses TRBV4-3 and TRBJ2-1; TRBD2 matches 13 bases. The CDR3 has 16 residues. The V segment lost 3 bases and the J segment 7 bases; nucleotides outside the gene matches: 6. Germline CDR1 and CDR2: LGHNA and YSLEER. The CDR3 nucleotides read TGCGCCAGCAGCCAGGCAGGACTAGCGGGAGCGAATGAGCAGTTCTTC. It specifies CASSQAGLAGANEQFF.

This clone is a singleton in its sample. The chain combines TRBV5-4 with TRBJ1-3; 9 bases are a match to TRBD1. V was pared by 4 bases and J by 4 bases, with 6 bases of the junction left unmatched. There are 15 residues in the CDR3. The germline gives CDR1 SGHNT, CDR2 YYREEE (reference sequence). In nucleotides, the CDR3 is TGTGCCAGCAGCCCCGGGACAGGGATCGGAAACACCATATATTTT. Translating it yields CASSPGTGIGNTIYF.

The J gene is TRBJ1-3, the V gene TRBV9; D may be TRBD1 (5 bases). The germline V and J ends were trimmed by 3 bases and 0 bases, with 7 bases remaining between them. Germline V gene lookup returns CDR1 SGDLS and CDR2 YYNGEE. The CDR3 runs 14 residues. CDR3 DNA sequence: TGTGCCAGCAGCGAACAGGACTCTGGAAACACCATATATTTT. Translating gives CASSEQDSGNTIYF. Looking up the rest from reference TRBV9 and TRBJ1-3 gives the full variable domain: DSGVTQTPKHLITATGQRVTLRCSPRSGDLSVYWYQQSLDQGLQFLIQYYNGEERAKGNILERFSAQQFPDLHSELNLSSLELGDSALYFCASSEQDSGNTIYFGEGSWLTVV.

This clone was recorded once. The V gene is TRBV7-9, the J gene TRBJ1-5; a possible D gene is TRBD1 (6 bases). Germline V gene data show CDR1 as SEHNR and CDR2 as FQNEAQ (reference sequence). The CDR3 loop spans 15 amino acids. V lost 0 bases and J lost 7, with 13 bases in between. The CDR3 protein is CASSLAGGLGQPQHF. The CDR3, as DNA: TGTGCCAGCAGCTTAGCGGGGGGGCTAGGGCAGCCCCAGCATTTT.

CDR3 sequence: CASSRQGNTGELFF. The DNA for the CDR3 is TGTGCCAGCTCACGGCAGGGGAACACCGGGGAGCTGTTTTTT. The genes are TRBV18 and TRBJ2-2, with D tentatively TRBD1 (5 bases). Trimming took off 4 bases at V and 1 base at J, with 7 bases between the two ends. The germline CDR1 and CDR2 sequences are KGHSH and LQKENI. The CDR3 has 14 amino acids.

In its sample, this clone was seen once. The rearrangement uses TRBV27 and TRBJ2-5, with D perhaps matching TRBD1 (6 bases). V lost 2 bases, J lost 1 base, and 8 bases lay in between. Per the germline V gene, CDR1 is MNHEY and CDR2 is SMNVEV (reference sequence). The CDR3 is 14 residues long. CDR3 in DNA: TGTGCCAGCAGTTTAAAAGGGGGCCAAGAGACCCAGTACTTC. Its protein product is CASSLKGGQETQYF.

The chain combines TRBV4-3 with TRBJ2-3, with 9 bases matching TRBD1. Germline V gives CDR1 LGHNA, CDR2 YSLEER. The CDR3 spans 14 residues. With V trimmed by 4 bases and J by 9 bases, 8 bases remained unmatched. CDR3 protein: CASSPGTGSITQYF. The CDR3 coding sequence is TGCGCCAGCAGCCCCGGGACAGGGAGCATAACGCAGTATTTT.

CDR3 sequence reads: CASSENVGQPNTEAFF. In DNA form, the CDR3 reads TGTGCCAGCTCTGAAAACGTTGGACAGCCGAACACTGAAGCTTTCTTT. V usage is TRBV18 and J usage is TRBJ1-1, with TRBD1 as a possible D gene (6 bases). The length of the CDR3 is 16 residues. The germline V and J ends were trimmed by 6 bases and 1 base, with 18 bases remaining between them. From germline, CDR1 is KGHSH and CDR2 LQKENI.

The chain employs TRBV2 and TRBJ1-6; D is unresolved. Trimming took off 4 bases at V and 8 bases at J, with 15 bases between the two ends. Germline V gene data show CDR1 as SNHLY and CDR2 as FYNNEI. The CDR3 length is 15 residues. The CDR3 sequence is CASSAFGSEDSPLHF. The CDR3 coding sequence is TGTGCCAGCAGTGCCTTCGGGAGCGAGGATTCACCCCTCCACTTT.

The V gene is TRBV7-9, the J gene TRBJ1-5; no firm D call. Trimming took off 1 base at V and 6 bases at J, with 7 bases between the two ends. Germline values: CDR1 SEHNR, CDR2 FQNEAQ (reference sequence). This CDR3 spans 13 amino acids. CDR3 in DNA: TGTGCCAGCAGCTTAGACAGTAGTCAGCCCCAGCATTTT. Translated: CASSLDSSQPQHF.

The chain recombines TRBV5-6 with TRBJ2-7; TRBD1 agrees at 10 bases. V trimming: 4 bases; J trimming: 0 bases; junction bases outside the gene matches: 7. Germline V CDR1 and CDR2: SGHDT, YYEEEE. This CDR3 region has 16 residues. CDR3 in amino acids: CASSQFGTGVSYEQYF. In nucleotides, the CDR3 is TGTGCCAGCAGCCAATTTGGGACAGGGGTCTCCTACGAGCAGTACTTC.

The chain employs TRBV5-1 and TRBJ1-2; 9 bases line up with TRBD1. From germline, CDR1 is SGHRS and CDR2 YFSETQ. The V gene end was trimmed by 4 bases and the J gene end by 4 bases; junction bases not matched to a gene: 8. This CDR3 has 15 residues. The CDR3 region has the DNA TGCGCCAGCAGCCAAACAGGGGGCGAGGGCTATGGCTACACCTTC. Amino acids: CASSQTGGEGYGYTF. The full variable domain, completed using reference TRBV5-1 and TRBJ1-2, is KAGVTQTPRYLIKTRGQQVTLSCSPISGHRSVSWYQQTPGQGLQFLFEYFSETQRNKGNFPGRFSGRQFSNSRSEMNVSTLELGDSALYLCASSQTGGEGYGYTFGSGTRLTVV.

V gene TRBV7-2 combines with J gene TRBJ2-3; 8 bases align to TRBD2. Germline loops: CDR1 SGHTA, CDR2 FQGNSA. This CDR3 comprises 16 residues. The trim removed 5 bases at V and 4 bases at J, leaving 11 bases unmatched. The CDR3 DNA is TGTGCCAGCAGCATCTCGGGCGGGGGGAGCGCAGATACGCAGTATTTT. Its protein is CASSISGGGSADTQYF.

The V call is TRBV29-1, the J call TRBJ2-7; D not resolved. Germline V CDR1 and CDR2: SQVTM, ANQGSEA. The CDR3 extends over 11 amino acids. With 4 bases removed from V and 0 bases from J, the gap between germline ends came to 4 bases. CDR3 residues: CSVAISYEQYF. CDR3 coding DNA: TGCAGCGTTGCCATCTCCTACGAGCAGTACTTC.

In DNA form, the CDR3 reads TGTGCCAGCAGCCCGTACAGGGAACTGCACAACAATGAGCAGTTCTTC. As protein: CASSPYRELHNNEQFF. The chain joins TRBV5-4 to TRBJ2-1; D might be TRBD1 (6 bases). This CDR3 contains 16 residues. V was clipped by 4 bases and J by 5 bases, with 19 bases between them. Germline CDR1 SGHNT, CDR2 YYREEE (reference sequence).